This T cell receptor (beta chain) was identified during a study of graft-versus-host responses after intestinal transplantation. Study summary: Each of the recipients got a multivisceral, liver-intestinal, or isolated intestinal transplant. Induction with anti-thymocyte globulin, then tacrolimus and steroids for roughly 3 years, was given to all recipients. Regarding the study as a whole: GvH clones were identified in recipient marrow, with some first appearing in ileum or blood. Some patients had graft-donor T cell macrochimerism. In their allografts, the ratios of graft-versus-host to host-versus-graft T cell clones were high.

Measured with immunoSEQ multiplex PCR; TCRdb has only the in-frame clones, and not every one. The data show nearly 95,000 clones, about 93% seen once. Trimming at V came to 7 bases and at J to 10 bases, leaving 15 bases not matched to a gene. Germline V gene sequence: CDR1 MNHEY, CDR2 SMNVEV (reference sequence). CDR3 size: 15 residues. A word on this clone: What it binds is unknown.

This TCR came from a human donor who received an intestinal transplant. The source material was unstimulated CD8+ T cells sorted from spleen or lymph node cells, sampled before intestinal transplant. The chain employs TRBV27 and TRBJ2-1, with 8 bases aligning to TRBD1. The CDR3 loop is CASMGLDRGEREQFF. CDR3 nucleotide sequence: TGTGCCAGCATGGGGCTCGACAGGGGAGAAAGGGAGCAGTTCTTC.